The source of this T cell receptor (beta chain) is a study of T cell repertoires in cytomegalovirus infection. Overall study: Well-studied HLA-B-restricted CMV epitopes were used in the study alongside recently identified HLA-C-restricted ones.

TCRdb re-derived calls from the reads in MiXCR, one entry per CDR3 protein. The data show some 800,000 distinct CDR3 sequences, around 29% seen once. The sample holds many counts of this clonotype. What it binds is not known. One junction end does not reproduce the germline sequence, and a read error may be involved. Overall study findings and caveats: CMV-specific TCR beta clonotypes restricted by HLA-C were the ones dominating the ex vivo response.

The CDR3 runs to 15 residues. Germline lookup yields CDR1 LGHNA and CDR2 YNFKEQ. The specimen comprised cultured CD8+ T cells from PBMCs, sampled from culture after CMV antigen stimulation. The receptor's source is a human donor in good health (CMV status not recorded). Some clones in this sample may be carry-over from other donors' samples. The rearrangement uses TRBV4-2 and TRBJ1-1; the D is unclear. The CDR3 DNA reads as TGCGCCAGCAGCCAAGATCTGGGGAGGAACACTGAAGCTTTCTTT. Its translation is CASSQDLGRNTEAFF.